A selection of T cell receptor beta chains follows, all from one sample in a study of blood T cells in healthy people across ages. TCRdb re-derived calls from the 5' RACE reads in MiXCR, one entry per CDR3 protein. The table lists roughly 1 million distinct CDR3 sequences, approximately 25% of them singletons, with approximately 0.79% in the top ten. The same sample was also studied in work on T cells of mothers and their children.

Input material: blood. Every receptor here comes from a girl aged 2-10 years in good health. Each CDR3 is given with its conserved first and last residue. The order of the fields is V gene, J gene, D gene, clone size, CDR3 protein, CDR3 DNA. A D gene is named only where the DNA matches it firmly. Clone size, where shown, is once, few, many, or a class for clones that have expanded.

>TRBV5-1|TRBJ2-6|NA|few
CASSLVADRTGANVLTF
TGCGCCAGCAGCTTGGTGGCAGATCGGACTGGGGCCAACGTCCTGACTTTC
>TRBV7-9|TRBJ2-1|NA|few
CASSLGPWAGGSYNEQFF
TGTGCCAGCAGCTTAGGCCCTTGGGCCGGGGGATCCTACAATGAGCAGTTCTTC
>TRBV9|TRBJ2-7|NA|many
CASSVAGFPYEQYF
TGTGCCAGCAGCGTGGCAGGGTTTCCCTACGAGCAGTACTTC
>TRBV27|TRBJ2-1|TRBD2|NA
CASSYGTSGNEQFF
TGTGCCAGCAGTTATGGGACTAGCGGGAATGAGCAGTTCTTC
>TRBV4-1|TRBJ2-7|NA|once
CASSQDSISGSYEQYF
TGCGCCAGCAGCCAAGATAGTATCAGCGGCTCCTACGAGCAGTACTTC
>TRBV27|TRBJ2-7|NA|NA
CASGKGPNSYEQYF
TGTGCCAGCGGGAAGGGACCAAACTCCTACGAGCAGTACTTC
>TRBV15|TRBJ2-5|NA|NA
CATSRDGTTQETQYF
TGTGCCACCAGCAGAGATGGGACCACTCAAGAGACCCAGTACTTC
>TRBV12-5|TRBJ2-2|TRBD1|NA
CASGSGQGVTGELFF
TGTGCTAGTGGTTCGGGACAGGGAGTCACCGGGGAGCTGTTTTTT
>TRBV5-1|TRBJ1-5|NA|NA
CASSLAGGIEPQHF
TGCGCCAGCAGCTTGGCCGGCGGGATAGAGCCCCAGCATTTT
>TRBV28|TRBJ2-7|TRBD2|NA
CATLKGTSGSYEQYF
TGTGCCACCCTAAAAGGGACTAGCGGGAGCTACGAGCAGTACTTC
>TRBV12-3/TRBV12-4|TRBJ1-2|NA|NA
CASRPLTNYGYTF
TGTGCCAGCAGACCACTCACTAACTATGGCTACACCTTC
>TRBV29-1|TRBJ1-2|TRBD1|NA
CSVGLGRDRGPYGYTF
TGCAGCGTTGGACTGGGGAGGGACAGGGGACCCTATGGCTACACCTTC
>TRBV2|TRBJ1-1|TRBD1|few
CASRLTGLDTEAFF
TGTGCCAGCAGATTGACAGGGTTGGACACTGAAGCTTTCTTT
>TRBV7-2|TRBJ2-3|NA|many
CASSSRGTSTDTQYF
TGTGCCAGCAGCTCTCGGGGGACTAGCACAGATACGCAGTATTTT
>TRBV27|TRBJ1-6|NA|NA
CASSSTGSPLHF
TGTGCCAGCAGCTCCACAGGGTCACCCCTCCACTTT
>TRBV21-1|TRBJ2-5|NA|NA
CASSKVLGTSGPHQETQYF
TGTGCCAGCAGCAAAGTACTCGGGACTAGCGGTCCCCACCAAGAGACCCAGTACTTC
>TRBV4-2|TRBJ2-1|NA|few
CASSQENRQDEQFF
TGTGCCAGCAGCCAAGAAAACAGGCAGGATGAGCAGTTCTTC
>TRBV12-3/TRBV12-4|TRBJ1-2|NA|few
CASSLNLGPKDRVYGYTF
TGTGCCAGCAGTCTAAACCTCGGCCCGAAGGACAGAGTCTATGGCTACACCTTC
>TRBV19|TRBJ1-2|TRBD1|NA
CASSKSRDRVYGYTF
TGTGCCAGTAGTAAATCGAGGGACAGGGTATATGGCTACACCTTC
>TRBV20-1|TRBJ2-4|TRBD2|few
CSAHLGGAKNIQYF
TGCAGTGCTCACCTCGGGGGGGCCAAAAACATTCAGTACTTC
>TRBV27|TRBJ1-4|NA|few
CASSLSVNNEKLFF
TGTGCCAGCAGTTTATCGGTGAATAATGAAAAACTGTTTTTT
>TRBV7-9|TRBJ1-2|NA|NA
CASSPWEGNARGYTF
TGTGCCAGCAGCCCCTGGGAGGGCAATGCGAGAGGCTACACCTTC